A single sample is the source of the 15 T cell receptor beta chains below, sequenced in a study of CD8 T cells in ankylosing spondylitis. TCRdb independently ran MiXCR on the 5' RACE reads; one entry per CDR3 protein. This repertoire shows under 250,000 distinct CDR3 sequences, around 10% found once; its top ten account for 6.8%. Sequencing used blood, either unsorted or a sorted T cell fraction (not recorded which). These receptors came from a male donor with ankylosing spondylitis or in good health (not recorded which).

The sample holds a few counts of this clonotype. This sequence joins TRBV18 and TRBJ2-1, with D unclear. The CDR3 runs to 13 residues. V was shortened by 2 bases and J by 5 bases, with 7 bases between the two germline ends. CDR1 is KGHSH, CDR2 LQKENI, per germline. In DNA form, the CDR3 reads TGTGCCAGCTCACCAACTCGGGACAATGAGCAGTTCTTC. This sequence encodes CASSPTRDNEQFF.

In DNA form, the CDR3 reads TGCAGCGTTGACCTCACCGATAGCAATCAGCCCCAGCATTTT. Translation: CSVDLTDSNQPQHF. The chain uses TRBV29-1 and TRBJ1-5; D ambiguous. Germline CDR1 SQVTM, CDR2 ANQGSEA. V lost 3 bases and J 0 bases, leaving 9 bases between the germline ends. This CDR3 has 14 amino acids. Full variable domain (remainder filled in from reference TRBV29-1 and TRBJ1-5): SAVISQKPSRDICQRGTSLTIQCQVDSQVTMMFWYRQQPGQSLTLIATANQGSEATYESGFVIDKFPISRPNLTFSTLTVSNMSPEDSSIYLCSVDLTDSNQPQHFGDGTRLSIL.

Of note for this clonotype: Being one base from a much bigger clone, this may be a read error. The chain joins TRBV5-1 to TRBJ2-2, with D tentatively TRBD2 (6 bases). This CDR3 comprises 14 residues. CDR1 is SGHRS, CDR2 YFSETQ, per germline. Here the CDR3 reads CANSLPRETGELFF. The DNA of the CDR3 is TGCGCCAACAGCCTCCCCCGGGAGACCGGGGAGCTGTTTTTT.

This clonotype was picked up many times. The chain recombines TRBV5-6 with TRBJ2-1; D is uncertain. With 2 bases removed from V and 0 bases from J, the gap between germline ends came to 9 bases. The CDR3 has 15 amino acids. Germline assignment: CDR1 SGHDT and CDR2 YYEEEE. This CDR3 is CASSFDQSSYNEQFF. CDR3 DNA sequence: TGTGCCAGCAGCTTCGACCAGAGCTCCTACAATGAGCAGTTCTTC.

The sample holds many counts of this clonotype. V gene TRBV7-2 combines with J gene TRBJ2-7; TRBD2 agrees at 10 bases. V shed 1 base and J 3 bases; nucleotides not matched to a gene: 6. The germline V gene encodes CDR1 SGHTA and CDR2 FQGNSA. The CDR3 runs to 16 residues. The CDR3 region is CASSLEGASGSYEQYF. The CDR3 DNA reads TGTGCCAGCAGCTTAGAAGGGGCTAGCGGGAGCTACGAGCAGTACTTC.

Many counts were recorded for this clonotype. The V and J genes are TRBV24-1 and TRBJ2-3, with D unclear. The CDR3 covers 13 residues. CDR1 is KGHDR and CDR2 is SFDVKD in the germline V gene. The V and J ends lost 8 bases and 2 bases respectively, with 10 bases between them. The CDR3 here is CATNGRNTDTQYF. The CDR3 nucleotides read TGTGCCACCAACGGACGGAACACAGATACGCAGTATTTT.

This clonotype was recorded a few times. The CDR3 reads CASSLSSGDYNEQFF. The CDR3 DNA is TGTGCCAGCAGCTTATCTAGCGGGGACTACAATGAGCAGTTCTTC. This rearrangement joins TRBV7-2 to TRBJ2-1, with 9 bases aligning to TRBD2. The V gene end was trimmed by 2 bases and the J gene end by 3 bases; junction bases not matched to a gene: 2. CDR1 and CDR2 (germline): SGHTA, FQGNSA. The CDR3 consists of 15 residues.

This clonotype was found many times. This chain uses TRBV5-1 with TRBJ2-1, with D uncertain. Trimming shortened V by 3 bases and J by 6 bases, and 22 bases separated the two germline ends. CDR3 length equals 17 residues. Germline V gives CDR1 SGHRS, CDR2 YFSETQ. CDR3 sequence: CASSSPRGAPPTNEQFF. CDR3 nucleotide sequence: TGCGCCAGCAGCTCCCCCCGCGGAGCCCCACCTACCAATGAGCAGTTCTTC.

This clonotype was seen at least ten times. V and J are TRBV5-8 and TRBJ1-5; tentatively, D is TRBD1 (5 bases). The CDR3 is 13 amino acids. Between the trimmed V and J ends, which lost 9 bases and 5 bases, there was a span of 15 bases. The germline gives CDR1 SGHTS, CDR2 YDEGEE. The CDR3 DNA reads as TGTGCCACCAGGCAGGGAGAGTATCAGCCCCAGCATTTT. It specifies CATRQGEYQPQHF. The full variable domain, rest sourced from reference TRBV5-8 and TRBJ1-5, is EAGVTQSPTHLIKTRGQQATLRCSPISGHTSVYWYQQALGLGLQFLLWYDEGEERNRGNFPPRFSGRQFPNYSSELNVNALELEDSALYLCATRQGEYQPQHFGDGTRLSIL.

This clonotype was seen ten or more times. The V and J genes are TRBV7-9 and TRBJ2-7, with D possibly matching TRBD1 (6 bases). V shed 5 bases and J shed 2 bases, with 13 bases lying between them. Germline V lookup: CDR1 SEHNR, CDR2 FQNEAQ (reference sequence). This CDR3 is 14 amino acids long. The CDR3 is CASSTTGSPYEQYF. The CDR3 DNA reads TGTGCCAGCAGCACCACAGGGTCCCCCTACGAGCAGTACTTC.

This clonotype was seen repeatedly, ten times or more. The J gene is TRBJ2-1, the V gene TRBV3-1; 11 positions agree with TRBD2. CDR3 length equals 16 residues. Trimming cost V 1 base and J 9 bases; bases outside gene matches: 8. The germline V gene has CDR1 LGHDT and CDR2 YNNKEL (reference sequence). DNA of the CDR3: TGTGCCAGCAGCCAAGTCACTAGCGGGAGTCGTAGTGAGCAGTTCTTC. Amino acid sequence: CASSQVTSGSRSEQFF.

The chain employs TRBV6-1 and TRBJ2-1; possible D gene TRBD2, 7 bases. Germline CDR1 and CDR2: MNHNS and SASEGT. CDR3 length: 15 residues. Trimming cost V 6 bases and J 1 base, with 13 bases left between them. The CDR3, as DNA: TGTGCCAGCAGGGGGGCTAGCGGATCCTACAATGAGCAGTTCTTC. It codes for CASRGASGSYNEQFF.

In its sample, this clonotype was seen many times. This sequence joins TRBV5-6 and TRBJ1-2; D is unresolved. The CDR3 sequence is 13 residues long. Trimming pared 0 bases from V and 3 bases from J, leaving 6 bases between. The V gene's germline CDR1 is SGHDT and CDR2 YYEEEE. In nucleotides, the CDR3 is TGTGCCAGCAGCTTGGGCCGCCACTATGGCTACACCTTC. Translation: CASSLGRHYGYTF.

The rearrangement uses TRBV5-1 and TRBJ2-3, with TRBD1 matching 7 bases. This CDR3 comprises 14 residues. The germline V gene has CDR1 SGHRS and CDR2 YFSETQ. With V trimmed by 4 bases and J by 3 bases, 5 bases remained unmatched. The CDR3, as DNA: TGCGCCAGCAGCCCGGGGACAGCGACAGATACGCAGTATTTT. As protein: CASSPGTATDTQYF.

A few counts support this clonotype. The chain uses TRBV27 and TRBJ1-5; D is undetermined. The V and J ends lost 1 base and 9 bases respectively, with 13 bases between them. The CDR3 covers 14 residues. CDR1 and CDR2 from the germline V gene are MNHEY and SMNVEV (reference sequence). Here the CDR3 reads CASSLYGLRAPQHF. For the CDR3, the DNA is TGTGCCAGCAGTTTATACGGGCTAAGGGCGCCCCAGCATTTT.